Listed here are 10 T cell receptor beta chains from one sample, sequenced in a study of blood T cell repertoires in COVID-19. TCRdb keeps only in-frame clones here, not all; method: immunoSEQ multiplex PCR. The sample lists 55,000 to 80,000 clones, approximately 88% seen once, with around 28% in the top ten. Sequenced input: peripheral blood. The receptors derive from a man aged 50 to 59 with acute or convalescent COVID-19.

The chain carries TRBV4-1 and TRBJ1-5; TRBD1 matches 8 bases. This CDR3 has 16 residues. Germline values: CDR1 MGHRA, CDR2 YSYEKL. V was pared by 0 bases and J by 6 bases, with 7 bases of the junction left unmatched. The CDR3 reads CASSQDRTGWGQPQHF. The CDR3 DNA reads TGCGCCAGCAGCCAAGACCGGACAGGGTGGGGTCAGCCCCAGCATTTT.

The chain uses TRBV19 and TRBJ2-7; weak D call: TRBD1 (5 bases). CDR3 length equals 14 residues. V was shortened by 4 bases and J by 7 bases, with 17 bases between the two germline ends. Germline lookup yields CDR1 LNHDA and CDR2 SQIVND (reference sequence). The CDR3 reads CASSRRTSFSEQYF. The CDR3 bases are TGTGCCAGTAGTAGAAGGACATCCTTTTCAGAGCAGTACTTC.

This clone was observed a single time. V and J are TRBV3-1 (or the pseudogene TRBV3-2) and TRBJ2-7; D is perhaps TRBD2 (5 bases). V dropped 3 bases and J dropped 2 bases, with 8 bases sitting between them. The CDR3 spans 13 residues. The V gene's germline CDR1 is LGHDT and CDR2 YNNKEL (reference sequence). The CDR3 sequence: CASSQRATYEQYF. In DNA form, the CDR3 reads TGTGCCAGCAGCCAGAGGGCAACCTACGAGCAGTACTTC.

The chain recombines TRBV9 with TRBJ2-1, with a weak D call TRBD2 (6 bases). The CDR3 extends over 14 amino acids. Germline loops: CDR1 SGDLS, CDR2 YYNGEE. V was clipped by 3 bases and J by 2 bases, with 9 bases between them. CDR3 in DNA: TGTGCCAGCAGCGAAGGCGGGACCTACAATGAGCAGTTCTTC. This gives the protein CASSEGGTYNEQFF.

The sample holds one count of this clone. The gene calls are TRBV3-1 (or the pseudogene TRBV3-2) and TRBJ1-2, with TRBD1 matching 12 bases. CDR3 size: 14 residues. CDR1 and CDR2 from the germline V gene are LGHDT and YNNKEL (reference sequence). Losses at the gene ends were 1 base for V and 7 bases for J; bases not matched to a gene: 1. As DNA, the CDR3 is TGTGCCAGCAGCCAAGTGGGACAGGGGGCTGGCTACACCTTC. Encoded protein: CASSQVGQGAGYTF.

In DNA, the CDR3 is TGTGCCAGCAGTTCCCTCCTGGGGGGGGTGAATCAGCCCCAGCATTTT. Translating it yields CASSSLLGGVNQPQHF. The chain links TRBV27 to TRBJ1-5; tentative D call: TRBD1 (5 bases). Deletions cut 4 bases from V and 4 bases from J, with 17 bases between. CDR3 size: 16 residues. CDR1 and CDR2 from the germline V gene are MNHEY and SMNVEV (reference sequence).

The rearrangement joins TRBV5-1 to TRBJ2-3; D remains unclear. Germline CDR1 SGHRS, CDR2 YFSETQ. The V end was cut by 0 bases, the J end by 4 bases, with 12 bases between. The CDR3 is 15 amino acids. CDR3 amino acids: CASSLALGSADTQYF. As DNA, the CDR3 is TGCGCCAGCAGCTTGGCCCTAGGTTCTGCAGATACGCAGTATTTT.

This clone appeared a single time. This chain connects TRBV18 to TRBJ1-3; TRBD1 matches at 7 bases. The V and J ends lost 3 bases and 4 bases, in that order; junction bases with no gene match: 9. Germline CDR1 reads KGHSH; CDR2 reads LQKENI. The CDR3 is made up of 16 amino acids. The CDR3 loop reads CASSPETGFFGNTIYF. In DNA form, the CDR3 reads TGTGCCAGCTCACCGGAGACAGGGTTCTTCGGAAACACCATATATTTT.

This rearrangement joins TRBV6-2 or TRBV6-3 to TRBJ1-5; 8 bases map to TRBD1. Germline assignment: CDR1 MNHEY and CDR2 SVGEGT. The ends lost 5 bases at V and 9 bases at J; junction bases unmatched: 12. CDR3 length equals 15 residues. In DNA form, the CDR3 reads TGTGCCAGCAGTCGGACCGGGACAGGCGGTCGGCCCCAGCATTTT. It yields the protein CASSRTGTGGRPQHF.

The rearrangement links TRBV7-8 to TRBJ2-7; TRBD1 agrees at 9 bases. Per the germline V gene, CDR1 is SGHVS and CDR2 is FQNEAQ. This CDR3 has 15 residues. The trim removed 1 base at V and 3 bases at J, leaving 4 bases unmatched. As DNA, the CDR3 is TGTGCCAGCAGCTTAGGGCCGGGACAGGGCTACGAGCAGTACTTC. Translating it yields CASSLGPGQGYEQYF.